Here is one T cell receptor beta chain with its context. Its specificity is not known. The data stem from a study of human thymus T cells. Points from the study as a whole: Related research found strongly overlapping thymic repertoires in unrelated individuals. Biased V and J segment usage appeared in thymus and peripheral blood.

Germline CDR1 LGHNA, CDR2 YSLEER. The CDR3 contains 15 residues. V was shortened by 3 bases and J by 6 bases, with 15 bases between the two germline ends. Using immunoSEQ multiplex PCR, the repertoire was profiled, and TCRdb retains in-frame clones only, with some absent. The sample lists about 78,000 clones; roughly 97% were seen once. Thymic tissue was derived from resections collected during corrective heart surgery. Samples came from healthy Finnish infants during open corrective cardiac surgery. This chain links TRBV4-3 with TRBJ2-1; D is perhaps TRBD1 (8 bases). Sequenced material: thymus tissue. The TCR was taken from a boy less than two years old with a congenital heart defect but otherwise immunologically healthy. CDR3 protein: CASSHSDREGNEQFF. DNA of the CDR3: TGCGCCAGCAGCCACTCGGACAGGGAGGGCAATGAGCAGTTCTTC.